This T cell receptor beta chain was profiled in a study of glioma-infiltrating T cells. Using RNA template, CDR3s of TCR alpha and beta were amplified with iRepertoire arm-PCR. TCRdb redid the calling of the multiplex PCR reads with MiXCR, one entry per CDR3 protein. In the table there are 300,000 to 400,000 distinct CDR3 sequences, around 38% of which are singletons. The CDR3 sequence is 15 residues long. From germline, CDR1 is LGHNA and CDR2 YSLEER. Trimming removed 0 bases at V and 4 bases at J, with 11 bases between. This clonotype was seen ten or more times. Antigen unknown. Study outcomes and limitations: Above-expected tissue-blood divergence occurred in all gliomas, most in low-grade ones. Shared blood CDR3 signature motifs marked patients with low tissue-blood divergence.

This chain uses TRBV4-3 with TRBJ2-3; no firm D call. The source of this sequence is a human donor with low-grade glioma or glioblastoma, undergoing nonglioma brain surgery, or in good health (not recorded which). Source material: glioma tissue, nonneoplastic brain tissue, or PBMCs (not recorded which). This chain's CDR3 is CASSQEQRASDTQYF. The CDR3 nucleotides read TGCGCCAGCAGCCAAGAGCAACGGGCGTCAGATACGCAGTATTTT.